These 14 T cell receptor beta chains originate from one sample sequenced in a study of T cell responses to AZD1222 COVID-19 vaccine. The table came from immunoSEQ multiplex PCR; TCRdb's copy has only in-frame clones and leaves some out. The sample has roughly 150,000 clones; approximately 89% are singletons. The specimen comprised peripheral blood, sampled 28 days after the second AZD1222 dose. The source is an adult who received the AZD1222 COVID-19 vaccine.

This clone was detected once. V gene TRBV27 combines with J gene TRBJ1-6; D might be TRBD1 (6 bases). Germline CDR1 and CDR2: MNHEY and SMNVEV (reference sequence). The CDR3 spans 11 residues. V was trimmed by 9 bases and J by 10 bases, leaving 10 bases between them. DNA for the CDR3: TGTGCCAGGTACAGGGTGTCACCCCTCCACTTT. As protein: CARYRVSPLHF.

The CDR3 is CASSRLQGSYEQYF. DNA for the CDR3: TGTGCCAGCAGCCGACTGCAGGGCTCCTACGAGCAGTACTTC. V gene TRBV7-9 combines with J gene TRBJ2-7, with a weak D call TRBD1 (5 bases). The germline CDR1 and CDR2 sequences are SEHNR and FQNEAQ (reference sequence). With 5 bases removed from V and 0 bases from J, the gap between germline ends came to 11 bases. The CDR3 is 14 amino acids.

The chain joins TRBV27 to TRBJ1-1; 8 nucleotides line up with TRBD1. Trimming cost V 6 bases and J 5 bases; bases outside gene matches: 2. CDR1 and CDR2 (germline): MNHEY, SMNVEV (reference sequence). CDR3 size: 12 residues. The CDR3 spells CASRNRGTEAFF. CDR3 DNA sequence: TGTGCCAGCAGAAACAGGGGGACTGAAGCTTTCTTT.

The J gene is TRBJ2-1, the V gene TRBV3-1 (or the pseudogene TRBV3-2); 14 nucleotides agree with TRBD2. Germline V gives CDR1 LGHDT, CDR2 YNNKEL (reference sequence). V gave up 3 bases and J gave up 5 bases; unmatched junction bases: 6. This CDR3 comprises 17 residues. As DNA, the CDR3 is TGTGCCAGCAGCCAGGGACTAGCGGGAGCTCGAGACAATGAGCAGTTCTTC. Translation: CASSQGLAGARDNEQFF.

This chain links TRBV6-1 with TRBJ2-5; possibly TRBD2 for D (5 bases). Trimming took 1 base from V and 2 from J, leaving 11 bases between them. Germline loops: CDR1 MNHNS, CDR2 SASEGT. The CDR3 consists of 15 residues. The CDR3: CASSEGPGSQETQYF. The CDR3 DNA follows: TGTGCCAGCAGTGAAGGACCGGGGAGTCAAGAGACCCAGTACTTC.

This chain joins TRBV7-2 and TRBJ2-7; the D is unclear. Germline-derived CDR1 and CDR2 are SGHTA and FQGNSA. Trimming left V 1 base short and J 3 bases short, with 4 bases between. The CDR3 loop spans 12 amino acids. The CDR3 sequence: CASSLDLYEQYF. DNA for the CDR3: TGTGCCAGCAGCTTAGATCTCTACGAGCAGTACTTC. Supplemented by reference TRBV7-2 and TRBJ2-7, the full variable domain reads GAGVSQSPSNKVTEKGKDVELRCDPISGHTALYWYRQSLGQGLEFLIYFQGNSAPDKSGLPSDRFSAERTGGSVSTLTIQRTQQEDSAVYLCASSLDLYEQYFGPGTRLTVT.

The chain links TRBV19 to TRBJ1-5; D is undetermined. Germline V gene data show CDR1 as LNHDA and CDR2 as SQIVND (reference sequence). Trimming removed 5 bases from V and 0 bases from J, with 5 bases in between. The CDR3 is 13 residues long. The CDR3 DNA follows: TGTGCCAGTAGTCAGTATAGCAATCAGCCCCAGCATTTT. Its protein is CASSQYSNQPQHF.

The CDR3 loop is CASRSPGRGTYEQYF. CDR3 coding DNA: TGTGCCAGCAGATCCCCGGGACGCGGGACCTACGAGCAGTACTTC. The rearrangement uses TRBV28 and TRBJ2-7; TRBD2 is a possible D gene (6 bases). The germline V and J ends were trimmed by 6 bases and 2 bases, with 17 bases remaining between them. The CDR3 has 15 residues. Germline V gene sequence: CDR1 MDHEN, CDR2 SYDVKM.

This clone has a single count. The chain uses TRBV6-4 and TRBJ1-2; TRBD1 might be the D (5 bases). V dropped 6 bases and J dropped 7 bases, with 9 bases sitting between them. The CDR3 length is 11 residues. The germline V gene encodes CDR1 MRHNA and CDR2 SNTAGT. Written as DNA, the CDR3 is TGTGCCAGCAGAGGGGACTCTGGCTACACCTTC. Translating gives CASRGDSGYTF.

The J gene is TRBJ2-7, the V gene TRBV2, with D unresolved. The CDR3 is 12 amino acids. The V gene's germline CDR1 is SNHLY and CDR2 FYNNEI. Trimming pared 2 bases from V and 7 bases from J, leaving 9 bases between. This chain's CDR3 is CASSERSGEQYF. Written as DNA, the CDR3 is TGTGCCAGCAGTGAAAGGTCGGGTGAGCAGTACTTC.

V is TRBV12-3 or TRBV12-4 and J is TRBJ2-1; D may match TRBD1 or TRBD2 (7 bases each). Trimming took off 10 bases at V and 7 bases at J, with 17 bases between the two ends. The CDR3 consists of 13 residues. CDR3 nucleotides: TGTGCCATAAGACAGGGAGGGGGGAATGAGCAGTTCTTC. Translation: CAIRQGGGNEQFF.

V gene TRBV29-1 combines with J gene TRBJ1-4; the D gene is possibly TRBD1 (5 bases). The V end lost 5 bases, the J end lost 4 bases, and 8 bases lay between the germline ends. Germline V gives CDR1 SQVTM, CDR2 ANQGSEA. The CDR3 has 12 amino acids. This chain's CDR3 is CSVRQNNEKLFF. CDR3 DNA: TGCAGCGTTCGACAGAATAATGAAAAACTGTTTTTT.

In DNA, the CDR3 is TGCGCCAGCAGCGACGTTAACTATGGCTACACCTTC. Translated: CASSDVNYGYTF. The V gene is TRBV5-1, the J gene TRBJ1-2; D gene unclear. V was cut by 4 bases and J by 1 base, with 5 bases left in between. CDR1 and CDR2 from the germline V gene are SGHRS and YFSETQ. This CDR3 is 12 amino acids long.

The gene calls are TRBV29-1 and TRBJ1-2; 7 bases agree with TRBD1. V was pared by 3 bases and J by 7 bases, with 8 bases of the junction left unmatched. This CDR3 comprises 13 residues. From germline, CDR1 is SQVTM and CDR2 ANQGSEA. CDR3 protein: CSVDVQGIFGYTF. As DNA, the CDR3 is TGCAGCGTTGATGTACAGGGGATTTTTGGCTACACCTTC.